A single sample is the source of the 29 T cell receptor beta chains below, sequenced in a study of cytomegalovirus exposure and HLA in healthy donors. Use of 60 Vbeta and 13 Jbeta primers characterized the PCR. The table came from immunoSEQ multiplex PCR; TCRdb's copy has only in-frame clones and leaves some out. The data show 130,000 or so clones, roughly 78% seen once. Sequenced sample: PBMCs. Receptor source: a woman aged 40-49 years in good health and CMV-seronegative.

Here the CDR3 reads CATRVQGPQHF. The CDR3 bases are TGTGCCACCCGGGTTCAAGGGCCCCAGCATTTT. The chain combines TRBV28 with TRBJ1-5, with D hard to call. In germline, CDR1 is MDHEN, CDR2 SYDVKM. The CDR3 is 11 residues long. The V gene lost 10 bases and the J gene lost 9 bases, with 13 bases spanning the gap.

This chain joins TRBV15 and TRBJ2-7; tentative D call: TRBD1 (6 bases). Germline V gives CDR1 LNHNV, CDR2 YYDKDF (reference sequence). The CDR3 runs 17 residues. Deletions cut 1 base from V and 3 bases from J, with 19 bases between. The CDR3 sequence: CATSRGLLGGSHYEQYF. CDR3 in DNA: TGTGCCACCAGCAGAGGGTTGTTAGGGGGAAGTCACTACGAGCAGTACTTC.

CDR3 sequence: CASSLAAQGGRYGYTF. CDR3 nucleotide sequence: TGTGCCAGCAGCTTAGCTGCCCAGGGAGGGAGATATGGCTACACCTTC. The rearrangement links TRBV7-9 to TRBJ1-2; weak D call: TRBD1 (5 bases). Per germline, CDR1 SEHNR and CDR2 FQNEAQ (reference sequence). The V end lost 0 bases, the J end lost 5 bases, and 16 bases lay between the germline ends. The CDR3 runs to 16 residues.

The rearrangement links TRBV5-1 to TRBJ2-1, with 10 bases matching TRBD2. Germline V CDR1 and CDR2: SGHRS, YFSETQ. V lost 8 bases and J lost 9; bases outside the gene matches: 11. The CDR3 runs to 14 residues. Here the CDR3 reads CASQREGSQGEQFF. The CDR3 bases are TGCGCCAGTCAGCGGGAGGGAAGCCAAGGTGAGCAGTTCTTC.

The V call is TRBV5-1, the J call TRBJ1-4; no reliable D call. CDR1 is SGHRS and CDR2 is YFSETQ in the germline V gene. The ends were cut back, 2 bases at V and 0 bases at J, with 8 bases in the middle. This CDR3 region has 15 residues. The CDR3 bases are TGCGCCAGCAGCTTTGTAGGAGCAACTAATGAAAAACTGTTTTTT. This gives the protein CASSFVGATNEKLFF. The variable domain in full, completed from reference TRBV5-1 and TRBJ1-4, reads KAGVTQTPRYLIKTRGQQVTLSCSPISGHRSVSWYQQTPGQGLQFLFEYFSETQRNKGNFPGRFSGRQFSNSRSEMNVSTLELGDSALYLCASSFVGATNEKLFFGSGTQLSVL.

The rearrangement links TRBV7-9 to TRBJ2-7; 7 bases are shared with TRBD1. J lost 3 bases, V lost 5 bases, and 4 bases had no gene match. Germline V lookup: CDR1 SEHNR, CDR2 FQNEAQ (reference sequence). The CDR3 is made up of 13 amino acids. As DNA, the CDR3 is TGTGCCAGCAGCGTGGGACAGTTCTACGAGCAGTACTTC. This translates into CASSVGQFYEQYF. Complete variable domain (other parts from reference TRBV7-9 and TRBJ2-7): DTGVSQNPRHKITKRGQNVTFRCDPISEHNRLYWYRQTLGQGPEFLTYFQNEAQLEKSRLLSDRFSAERPKGSFSTLEIQRTEQGDSAMYLCASSVGQFYEQYFGPGTRLTVT.

The rearrangement uses TRBV10-3 and TRBJ1-3; D is uncertain. The V end lost 4 bases, the J end lost 2 bases, and 6 bases lay between the germline ends. CDR3 length: 13 residues. The V gene's germline CDR1 is ENHRY and CDR2 SYGVKD. DNA for the CDR3: TGTGCCATCAGTGCTTCGGCTGGAAACACCATATATTTT. Protein product: CAISASAGNTIYF.

With respect to this clone: Other DNA sequences in this specimen translate into the identical CDR3. The CDR3, as DNA: TGTGCCAGCAGTTTATGGGCGGGATACGAGCAGTACTTC. The encoded protein is CASSLWAGYEQYF. This chain links TRBV27 with TRBJ2-7; the D gene is possibly TRBD2 (6 bases). This CDR3 spans 13 amino acids. Trimming stripped 1 base from V and 4 bases from J, with 8 bases between. Germline CDR1 and CDR2: MNHEY and SMNVEV (reference sequence).

V gene TRBV28 combines with J gene TRBJ2-7; weak D call: TRBD1 (6 bases). The CDR3 contains 14 residues. Germline lookup yields CDR1 MDHEN and CDR2 SYDVKM. V lost 4 bases, J lost 0 bases, and 10 bases lay in between. CDR3 sequence: CASSSWTASYEQYF. CDR3 DNA: TGTGCCAGCAGTTCCTGGACAGCCTCCTACGAGCAGTACTTC.

This clone has only a few counts. V is TRBV27 and J is TRBJ2-1, with 9 nucleotides matching TRBD2. Germline V gene sequence: CDR1 MNHEY, CDR2 SMNVEV (reference sequence). V lost 3 bases, J lost 3 bases, and 0 bases stayed unmatched. The CDR3 has 14 residues. CDR3 in DNA: TGTGCCAGCAGTTTTAGCGGGAGCTACAATGAGCAGTTCTTC. Translation: CASSFSGSYNEQFF.

Concerning this clone: The junction departs from germline at one end; a sequencing error may be responsible. V and J are TRBV5-1 and TRBJ2-6, with D maybe TRBD2 (7 bases). The CDR3 has 18 amino acids. Per the germline V gene, CDR1 is SGHRS and CDR2 is YFSETQ. The CDR3: CASSLANSGAREANGLTF. The CDR3 DNA reads as TGCGCCAGCAGCTTGGCCAATTCAGGGGCTCGGGAGGCCAACGGCCTGACTTTC. Based on the CDR3 plus reference TRBV5-1 and TRBJ2-6, the full variable domain is KAGVTQTPRYLIKTRGQQVTLSCSPISGHRSVSWYQQTPGQGLQFLFEYFSETQRNKGNFPGRFSGRQFSNSRSEMNVSTLELGDSALYLCASSLANSGAREANGLTFGAGSRLTVL.

The chain combines TRBV6-5 with TRBJ1-5; D call uncertain. The germline V and J ends were trimmed by 7 bases and 4 bases, with 17 bases remaining between them. Germline loops: CDR1 MNHEY, CDR2 SVGAGI. There are 15 residues in the CDR3. CDR3 residues: CASTLSGSPNQPQHF. The CDR3, as DNA: TGTGCCAGCACCTTATCCGGGTCTCCGAATCAGCCCCAGCATTTT.

The rearrangement links TRBV6-5 to TRBJ1-5; 8 bases are shared with TRBD1. The germline gives CDR1 MNHEY, CDR2 SVGAGI. The CDR3 is 15 amino acids. Germline trimming cut 8 bases from V and 0 bases from J; bases unmatched to any gene: 6. The DNA of the CDR3 is TGTGCCAGCCGAGGACAGGGAAATAGCAATCAGCCCCAGCATTTT. It specifies CASRGQGNSNQPQHF.

This clone was counted between two and nine times. The chain carries TRBV13 and TRBJ2-7, with D perhaps matching TRBD1 (6 bases). The CDR3 consists of 14 residues. The ends were cut back, 5 bases at V and 4 bases at J, with 15 bases in the middle. Germline V gives CDR1 PRHDT, CDR2 FYEKMQ (reference sequence). The CDR3 is CASSEPGTQYEQYF. The CDR3 bases are TGTGCCAGCAGCGAACCCGGGACACAGTACGAGCAGTACTTC.

The chain combines TRBV9 with TRBJ2-1, with unresolved D. In germline, CDR1 is SGDLS, CDR2 YYNGEE. V lost 0 bases to trimming and J lost 5 bases, with 9 bases between them. This CDR3 has 14 residues. As DNA, the CDR3 is TGTGCCAGCAGCGTAGTGGGCTCTAACAATGAGCAGTTCTTC. Translated: CASSVVGSNNEQFF.

The chain carries TRBV6-5 and TRBJ2-5, with 8 bases lining up with TRBD1. V was clipped by 6 bases and J by 5 bases; unmatched bases: 8. The CDR3 is made up of 14 amino acids. Germline-derived CDR1 and CDR2 are MNHEY and SVGAGI. This chain's CDR3 is CASSRTGHMETQYF. The CDR3 DNA reads TGTGCCAGCAGCAGGACAGGGCACATGGAGACCCAGTACTTC.

The chain couples TRBV4-1 to TRBJ2-1; 8 nucleotides match TRBD2. The V gene's germline CDR1 is MGHRA and CDR2 YSYEKL. V trimming: 4 bases; J trimming: 3 bases; junction bases outside the gene matches: 11. This CDR3 region has 17 residues. CDR3 nucleotide sequence: TGCGCCAGCAGCCTCTCGGGAGGGCTAGCGGACTACAATGAGCAGTTCTTC. This codes for CASSLSGGLADYNEQFF.

The rearrangement joins TRBV27 to TRBJ2-7, with D uncertain. The germline CDR1 and CDR2 sequences are MNHEY and SMNVEV (reference sequence). This CDR3 spans 11 amino acids. The V end lost 6 bases, the J end lost 3 bases, and 6 bases lay between the germline ends. The CDR3 bases are TGTGCCAGCAGCAACGGCTACGAGCAGTACTTC. Translating gives CASSNGYEQYF.

V gene TRBV28 combines with J gene TRBJ1-5, with 9 bases aligning to TRBD1. CDR1 MDHEN and CDR2 SYDVKM come from the germline V gene. Trimming removed 3 bases from V and 2 bases from J; junction bases left unmatched: 5. The CDR3 runs 16 residues. The CDR3 loop is CASSLVQGAGNQPQHF. CDR3 DNA sequence: TGTGCCAGCAGTTTGGTACAGGGGGCCGGCAATCAGCCCCAGCATTTT.

This clone showed up just once. J is TRBJ2-4 and V is TRBV28; D gene ambiguous. The CDR3 is 16 amino acids. Germline CDR1 MDHEN, CDR2 SYDVKM. The germline V and J ends were trimmed by 5 bases and 0 bases, with 14 bases remaining between them. The CDR3 reads CASSLGSMLAKNIQYF. The CDR3 DNA sequence: TGTGCCAGCAGTCTCGGGTCTATGTTAGCCAAAAACATTCAGTACTTC. Together with reference TRBV28 and TRBJ2-4, the CDR3 gives the full variable domain: DVKVTQSSRYLVKRTGEKVFLECVQDMDHENMFWYRQDPGLGLRLIYFSYDVKMKEKGDIPEGYSVSREKKERFSLILESASTNQTSMYLCASSLGSMLAKNIQYFGAGTRLSVL.

The chain has TRBV15 and TRBJ1-5; D is undetermined. Germline assignment: CDR1 LNHNV and CDR2 YYDKDF (reference sequence). V dropped 2 bases and J dropped 3 bases, with 5 bases sitting between them. The CDR3 length is 13 residues. Here the CDR3 DNA reads TGTGCCACCAGCAGATCCCTCAATCAGCCCCAGCATTTT. Its protein product is CATSRSLNQPQHF.

The J gene is TRBJ2-5, the V gene TRBV9; D not certain. CDR3 length: 14 residues. The germline V and J ends were trimmed by 0 bases and 1 base, with 7 bases remaining between them. CDR1 is SGDLS and CDR2 is YYNGEE in the germline V gene. The CDR3 spells CASSVGAIQETQYF. As DNA, the CDR3 is TGTGCCAGCAGCGTAGGAGCGATCCAAGAGACCCAGTACTTC.

The gene calls are TRBV28 and TRBJ2-3; TRBD1 matches 8 bases. This CDR3 has 16 amino acids. The V and J ends lost 4 bases and 8 bases, in that order; junction bases with no gene match: 14. Germline V gene lookup returns CDR1 MDHEN and CDR2 SYDVKM. CDR3 protein: CASSSYLDRGQGTQYF. Written as DNA, the CDR3 is TGTGCCAGCAGTTCCTACCTCGACAGGGGTCAGGGTACGCAGTATTTT.

This clone was seen only a few times. This chain joins TRBV6-6 and TRBJ2-5; 9 bases are shared with TRBD2. Per the germline V gene, CDR1 is MNHNY and CDR2 is SVGAGI (reference sequence). This CDR3 has 15 amino acids. V lost 1 base to trimming and J lost 2 bases; unmatched junction nucleotides: 2. This chain's CDR3 is CASSYYAGGQETQYF. DNA for the CDR3: TGTGCCAGCAGTTACTATGCGGGAGGGCAAGAGACCCAGTACTTC.

In DNA, the CDR3 is TGTGCCAGCAGCTTATCAGGACTAGCGACCTACGAGCAGTACTTC. This sequence encodes CASSLSGLATYEQYF. The genes are TRBV7-2 and TRBJ2-7; 9 bases fit TRBD2. The CDR3 is 15 residues long. Germline lookup yields CDR1 SGHTA and CDR2 FQGNSA. The junction had 4 bases not matched to a gene; V was cut back by 2 bases and J by 2 bases.

The rearrangement links TRBV7-6 to TRBJ1-4, with 7 bases matching TRBD1. The J segment lost 6 bases and the V segment lost 2 bases, leaving 9 bases of the junction unmatched. CDR3 length equals 16 residues. Germline CDR1 reads SGHVS; CDR2 reads FNYEAQ. CDR3 nucleotides: TGTGCCAGCAGCTTACGGGCAGGGGGGTTGGATGAAAAACTGTTTTTT. Translated: CASSLRAGGLDEKLFF.

This clone was seen more than once but under ten times. The chain carries TRBV6-1 and TRBJ1-2, with 7 bases lining up with TRBD1. There are 15 residues in the CDR3. V shed 1 base, J shed 4 bases, and the junction held 6 bases outside the gene matches. CDR1 is MNHNS and CDR2 is SASEGT in the germline V gene. This CDR3 is CASSEGGQSFYGYTF. The CDR3 DNA is TGTGCCAGCAGTGAAGGGGGACAGAGCTTCTATGGCTACACCTTC.

CDR3 amino acids: CASSQVWTGVSGNTIYF. The CDR3 DNA reads TGTGCCAGCAGCCAAGTTTGGACAGGAGTCTCTGGAAACACCATATATTTT. This chain uses TRBV4-2 with TRBJ1-3; 7 nucleotides match TRBD1. V shed 1 base and J 0 bases; nucleotides not matched to a gene: 6. CDR1 and CDR2 (germline): LGHNA, YNFKEQ. This CDR3 contains 17 residues.

The CDR3, as DNA: TGTGCCAGCAGGGGGGCTGCCGGGACAGGGGGCCGGACTGAAGCTTTCTTT. Translating gives CASRGAAGTGGRTEAFF. The chain uses TRBV28 and TRBJ1-1, with 12 bases fitting TRBD1. Germline CDR1 reads MDHEN; CDR2 reads SYDVKM. The CDR3 totals 17 residues. V shed 6 bases and J 5 bases; nucleotides not matched to a gene: 13.